The T cell receptor beta chain described here comes from a study of blood T cells in healthy people across ages. This clonotype was found a few times. Germline-derived CDR1 and CDR2 are MDHEN and SYDVKM. The CDR3 consists of 17 residues. Trimming removed 2 bases at V and 6 bases at J, with 20 bases between. With a J-beta primer mix and a sample-barcoded 5' primer, a second PCR ran about 7 to 12 cycles. A single record per CDR3 protein comes from TCRdb applying MiXCR to the 5' RACE reads. The data contain over 1,500,000 distinct CDR3 sequences, about 49% of them seen just once; the ten biggest clones take up 2.1%.

The sequenced material came from blood. This rearrangement joins TRBV28 to TRBJ2-4; possible D gene TRBD1, 7 bases. The clonotype comes from a middle-aged woman in good health. The CDR3 sequence is CASSLGAGQTKGNIQYF. The CDR3 DNA is TGTGCCAGCAGTTTAGGCGCGGGACAGACGAAGGGAAACATTCAGTACTTC.